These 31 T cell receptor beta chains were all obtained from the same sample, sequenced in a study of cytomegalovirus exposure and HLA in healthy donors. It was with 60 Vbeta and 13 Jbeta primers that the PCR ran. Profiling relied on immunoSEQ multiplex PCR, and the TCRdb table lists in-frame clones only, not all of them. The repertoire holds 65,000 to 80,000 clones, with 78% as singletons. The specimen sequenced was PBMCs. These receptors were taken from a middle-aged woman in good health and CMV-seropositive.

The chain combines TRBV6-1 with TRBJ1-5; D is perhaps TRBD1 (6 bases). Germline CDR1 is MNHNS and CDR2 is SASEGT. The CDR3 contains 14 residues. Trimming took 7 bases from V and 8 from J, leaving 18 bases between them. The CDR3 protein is CASIVGGAAEPQHF. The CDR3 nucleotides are TGTGCCAGCATCGTGGGGGGGGCTGCGGAGCCCCAGCATTTT.

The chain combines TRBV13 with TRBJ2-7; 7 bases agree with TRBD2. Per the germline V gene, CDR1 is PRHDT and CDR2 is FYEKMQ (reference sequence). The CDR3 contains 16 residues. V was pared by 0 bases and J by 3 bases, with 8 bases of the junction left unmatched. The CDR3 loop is CASSLGQLGGYYEQYF. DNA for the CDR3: TGTGCCAGCAGCTTAGGCCAATTGGGAGGGTACTACGAGCAGTACTTC.

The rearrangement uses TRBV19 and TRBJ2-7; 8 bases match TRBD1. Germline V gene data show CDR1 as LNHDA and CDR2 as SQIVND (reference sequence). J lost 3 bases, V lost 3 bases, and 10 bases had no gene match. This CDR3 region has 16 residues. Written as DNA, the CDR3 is TGTGCCAGTAGTATGTCATCAGGGGGCACCGGCTACGAGCAGTACTTC. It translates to CASSMSSGGTGYEQYF. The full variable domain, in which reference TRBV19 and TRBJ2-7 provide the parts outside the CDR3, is DGGITQSPKYLFRKEGQNVTLSCEQNLNHDAMYWYRQDPGQGLRLIYYSQIVNDFQKGDIAEGYSVSREKKESFPLTVTSAQKNPTAFYLCASSMSSGGTGYEQYFGPGTRLTVT.

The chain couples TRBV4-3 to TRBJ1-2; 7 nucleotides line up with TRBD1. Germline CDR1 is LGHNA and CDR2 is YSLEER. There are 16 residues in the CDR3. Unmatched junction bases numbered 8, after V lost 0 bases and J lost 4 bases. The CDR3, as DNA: TGCGCCAGCAGCCAAGATTGGGAAGGGGGCAGCTATGGCTACACCTTC. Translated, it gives CASSQDWEGGSYGYTF.

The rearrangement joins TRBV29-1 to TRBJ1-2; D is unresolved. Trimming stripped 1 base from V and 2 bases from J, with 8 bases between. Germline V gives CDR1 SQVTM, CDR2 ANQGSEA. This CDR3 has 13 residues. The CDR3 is CSVEVSGNYGYTF. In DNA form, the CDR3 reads TGCAGCGTTGAAGTATCCGGGAACTATGGCTACACCTTC.

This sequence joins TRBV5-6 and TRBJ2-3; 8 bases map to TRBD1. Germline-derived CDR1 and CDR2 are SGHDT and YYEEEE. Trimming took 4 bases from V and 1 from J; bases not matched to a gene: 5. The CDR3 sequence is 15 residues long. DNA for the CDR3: TGTGCCAGCAGCACGGACAGGGCCCGCACAGATACGCAGTATTTT. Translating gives CASSTDRARTDTQYF.

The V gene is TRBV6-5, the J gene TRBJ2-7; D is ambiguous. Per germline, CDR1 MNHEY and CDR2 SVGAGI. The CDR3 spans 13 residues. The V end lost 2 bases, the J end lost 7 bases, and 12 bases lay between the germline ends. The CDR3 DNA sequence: TGTGCCAGCAGTTACCGGAGCCTTGGGGAGCAGTACTTC. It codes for CASSYRSLGEQYF.

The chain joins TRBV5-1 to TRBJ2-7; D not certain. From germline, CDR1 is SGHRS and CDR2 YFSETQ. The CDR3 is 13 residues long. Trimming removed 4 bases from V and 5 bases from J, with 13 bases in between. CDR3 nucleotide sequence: TGCGCCAGCAGCGCGGAAGGTCGGGACGAGCAGTACTTC. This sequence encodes CASSAEGRDEQYF.

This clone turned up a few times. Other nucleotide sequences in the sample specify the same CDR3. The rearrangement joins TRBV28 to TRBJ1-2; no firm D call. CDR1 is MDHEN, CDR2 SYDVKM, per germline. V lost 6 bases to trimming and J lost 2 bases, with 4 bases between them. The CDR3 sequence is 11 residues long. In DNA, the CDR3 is TGTGCCAGCAGCCCGAACTATGGCTACACCTTC. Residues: CASSPNYGYTF.

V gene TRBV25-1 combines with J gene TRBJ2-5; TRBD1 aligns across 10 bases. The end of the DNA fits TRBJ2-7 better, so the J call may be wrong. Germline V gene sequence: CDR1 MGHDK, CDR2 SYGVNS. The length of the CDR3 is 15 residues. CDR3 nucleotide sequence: TGTGCCAGCAGTGAATCGGGGACAGGGGAGGGCGAGCAGTACTTC. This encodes CASSESGTGEGEQYF.

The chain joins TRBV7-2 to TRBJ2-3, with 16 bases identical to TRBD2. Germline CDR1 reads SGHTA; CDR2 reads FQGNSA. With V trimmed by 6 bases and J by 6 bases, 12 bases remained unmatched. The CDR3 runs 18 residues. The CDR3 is CASSSTGLAGGPGDTQYF. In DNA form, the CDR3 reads TGTGCCAGCAGTTCCACGGGACTAGCGGGGGGGCCAGGGGATACGCAGTATTTT.

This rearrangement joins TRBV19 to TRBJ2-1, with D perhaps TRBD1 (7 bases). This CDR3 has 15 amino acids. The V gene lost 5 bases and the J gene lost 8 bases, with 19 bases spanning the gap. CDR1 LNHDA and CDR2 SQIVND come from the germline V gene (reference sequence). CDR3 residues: CASSPRRGRGDEQFF. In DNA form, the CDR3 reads TGTGCCAGTAGTCCTAGAAGGGGGCGCGGGGATGAGCAGTTCTTC.

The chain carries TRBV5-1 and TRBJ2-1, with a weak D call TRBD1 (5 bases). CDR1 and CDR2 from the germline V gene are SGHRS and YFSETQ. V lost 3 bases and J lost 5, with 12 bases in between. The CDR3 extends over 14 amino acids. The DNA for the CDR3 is TGCGCCAGCAGCTCAGGATTGGGGCACAATGAGCAGTTCTTC. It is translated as CASSSGLGHNEQFF.

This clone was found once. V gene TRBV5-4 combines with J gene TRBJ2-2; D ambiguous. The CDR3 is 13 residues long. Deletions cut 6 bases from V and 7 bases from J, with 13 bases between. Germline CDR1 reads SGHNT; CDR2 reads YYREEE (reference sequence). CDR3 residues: CASKWQTGGELFF. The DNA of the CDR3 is TGTGCCAGCAAGTGGCAGACGGGCGGGGAGCTGTTTTTT.

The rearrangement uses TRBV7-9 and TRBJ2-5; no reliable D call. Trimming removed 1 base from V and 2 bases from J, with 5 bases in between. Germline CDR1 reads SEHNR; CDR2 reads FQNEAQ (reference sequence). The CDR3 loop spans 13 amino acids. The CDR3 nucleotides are TGTGCCAGCAGCTTAGACACACAAGAGACCCAGTACTTC. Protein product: CASSLDTQETQYF.

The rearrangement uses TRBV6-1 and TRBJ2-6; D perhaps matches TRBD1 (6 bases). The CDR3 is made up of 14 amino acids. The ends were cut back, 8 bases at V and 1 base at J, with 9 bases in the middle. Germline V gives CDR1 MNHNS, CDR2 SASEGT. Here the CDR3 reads CASETGSGANVLTF. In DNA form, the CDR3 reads TGTGCCAGCGAAACAGGGTCTGGGGCCAACGTCCTGACTTTC.

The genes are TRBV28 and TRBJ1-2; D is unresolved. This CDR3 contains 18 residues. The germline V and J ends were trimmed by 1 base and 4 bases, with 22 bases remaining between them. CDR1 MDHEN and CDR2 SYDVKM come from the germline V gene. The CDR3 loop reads CASSLLAQATSRGYGYTF. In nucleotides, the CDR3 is TGTGCCAGCAGTTTATTAGCTCAGGCGACTTCTCGGGGCTATGGCTACACCTTC.

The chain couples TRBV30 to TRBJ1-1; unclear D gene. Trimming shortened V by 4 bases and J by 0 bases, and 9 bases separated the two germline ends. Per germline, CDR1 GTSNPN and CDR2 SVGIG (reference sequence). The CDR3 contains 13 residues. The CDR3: CAWIWRMNTEAFF. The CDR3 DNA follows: TGTGCCTGGATTTGGAGGATGAACACTGAAGCTTTCTTT.

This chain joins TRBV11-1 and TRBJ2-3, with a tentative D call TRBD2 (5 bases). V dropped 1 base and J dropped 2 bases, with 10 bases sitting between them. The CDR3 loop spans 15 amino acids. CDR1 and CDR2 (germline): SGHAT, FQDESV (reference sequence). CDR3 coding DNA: TGTGCCAGCAGCTTAGGAGGGTCTTACACAGATACGCAGTATTTT. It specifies CASSLGGSYTDTQYF.

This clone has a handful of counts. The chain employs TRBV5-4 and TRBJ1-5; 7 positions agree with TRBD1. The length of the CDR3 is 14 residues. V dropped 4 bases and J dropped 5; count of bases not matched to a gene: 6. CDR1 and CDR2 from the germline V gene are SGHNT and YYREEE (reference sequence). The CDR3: CASSLGQGDQPQHF. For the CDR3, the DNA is TGTGCCAGCAGCCTGGGTCAGGGGGATCAGCCCCAGCATTTT.

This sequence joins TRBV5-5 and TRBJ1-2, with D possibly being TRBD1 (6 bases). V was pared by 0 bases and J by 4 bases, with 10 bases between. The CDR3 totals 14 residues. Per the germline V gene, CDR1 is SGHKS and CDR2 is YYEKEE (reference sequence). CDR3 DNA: TGTGCCAGCAGCTTGGGGGGAGGGGGCTATGGCTACACCTTC. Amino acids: CASSLGGGGYGYTF.

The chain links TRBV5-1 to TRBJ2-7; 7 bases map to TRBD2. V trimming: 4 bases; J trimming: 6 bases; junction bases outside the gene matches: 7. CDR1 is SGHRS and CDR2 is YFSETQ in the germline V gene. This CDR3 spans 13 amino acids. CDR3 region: CASSSGAGSEQYF. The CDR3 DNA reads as TGCGCCAGCAGCAGCGGGGCGGGATCCGAGCAGTACTTC.

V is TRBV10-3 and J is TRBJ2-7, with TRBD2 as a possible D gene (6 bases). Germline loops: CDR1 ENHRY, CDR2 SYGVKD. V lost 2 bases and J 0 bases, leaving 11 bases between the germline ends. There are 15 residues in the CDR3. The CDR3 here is CAISEGGAASYEQYF. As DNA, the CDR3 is TGTGCCATCAGTGAGGGCGGGGCCGCCTCCTACGAGCAGTACTTC.

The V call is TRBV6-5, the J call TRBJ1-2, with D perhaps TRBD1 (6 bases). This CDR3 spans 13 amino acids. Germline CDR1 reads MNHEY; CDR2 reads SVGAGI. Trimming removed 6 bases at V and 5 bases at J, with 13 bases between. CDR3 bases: TGTGCCAGCAGAACAGGGTTGGAGTATGGCTACACCTTC. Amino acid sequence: CASRTGLEYGYTF.

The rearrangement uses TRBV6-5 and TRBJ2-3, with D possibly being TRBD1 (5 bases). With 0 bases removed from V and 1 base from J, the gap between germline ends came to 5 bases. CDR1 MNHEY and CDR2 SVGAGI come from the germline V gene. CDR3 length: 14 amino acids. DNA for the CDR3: TGTGCCAGCAGTTACTCGGGGCGCACAGATACGCAGTATTTT. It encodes CASSYSGRTDTQYF.

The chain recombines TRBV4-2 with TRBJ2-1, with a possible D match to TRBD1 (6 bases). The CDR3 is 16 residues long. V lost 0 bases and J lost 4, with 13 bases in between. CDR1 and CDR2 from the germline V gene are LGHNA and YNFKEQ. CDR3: CASSQEGGQTYNEQFF. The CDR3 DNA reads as TGTGCCAGCAGCCAAGAGGGTGGACAGACTTACAATGAGCAGTTCTTC.

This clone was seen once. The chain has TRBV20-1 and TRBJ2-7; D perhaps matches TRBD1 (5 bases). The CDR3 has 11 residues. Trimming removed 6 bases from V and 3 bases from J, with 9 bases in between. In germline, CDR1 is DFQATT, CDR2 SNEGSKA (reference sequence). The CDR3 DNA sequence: TGCAGTGCCCCTAGGGGCTACGAGCAGTACTTC. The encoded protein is CSAPRGYEQYF.

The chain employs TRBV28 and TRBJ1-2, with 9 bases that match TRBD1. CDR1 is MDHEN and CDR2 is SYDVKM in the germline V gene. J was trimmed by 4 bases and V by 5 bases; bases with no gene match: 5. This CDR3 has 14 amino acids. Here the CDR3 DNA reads TGTGCCAGCAGTGCACAGGGGGCCGGCTATGGCTACACCTTC. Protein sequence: CASSAQGAGYGYTF.

The CDR3 spells CASSRATNEQFF. The CDR3 coding sequence is TGTGCCAGTAGTAGGGCTACCAATGAGCAGTTCTTC. This chain uses TRBV19 with TRBJ2-1; D is undetermined. The CDR3 runs to 12 residues. The V and J ends lost 4 bases and 6 bases respectively, with 7 bases between them. CDR1 is LNHDA, CDR2 SQIVND, per germline (reference sequence).

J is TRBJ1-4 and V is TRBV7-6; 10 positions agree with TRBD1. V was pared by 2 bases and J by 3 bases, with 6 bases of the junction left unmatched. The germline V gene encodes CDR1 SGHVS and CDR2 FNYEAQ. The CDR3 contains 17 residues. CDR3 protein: CASSLLGTGVSNEKLFF. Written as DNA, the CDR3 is TGTGCCAGCAGCTTATTAGGGACAGGGGTGTCTAATGAAAAACTGTTTTTT. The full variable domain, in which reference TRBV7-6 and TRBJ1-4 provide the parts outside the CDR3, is GAGVSQSPRYKVTKRGQDVALRCDPISGHVSLYWYRQALGQGPEFLTYFNYEAQQDKSGLPNDRFSAERPEGSISTLTIQRTEQRDSAMYRCASSLLGTGVSNEKLFFGSGTQLSVL.

CDR3 DNA sequence: TGCGCCAGCAGGCTCTTTGGGCTAGCGGGGGGAATCTCCTACAATGAGCAGTTCTTC. Its protein is CASRLFGLAGGISYNEQFF. The chain links TRBV10-2 to TRBJ2-1; 11 bases are shared with TRBD2. The CDR3 is made up of 19 amino acids. Germline values: CDR1 WSHSY, CDR2 SAAADI. J lost 0 bases, V lost 6 bases, and 13 bases had no gene match.